Given below is one T cell receptor (beta chain) in context. The sample comes from a study of blood T cell repertoires in COVID-19. The overall study: Material from acute and convalescent COVID-19 was sourced from the United States, Italy and Spain. T cells, B-cell-depleted T cells, or PBMCs provided the cDNA or gDNA that served as material.

Profiled with immunoSEQ multiplex PCR; TCRdb holds only in-frame clones, not every one. The top ten clones hold roughly 8.4% of a sample with fewer than 200,000 clones, 65% to 80% of them seen once. What was sequenced was peripheral blood. The TCR originated in a man aged 55 to 70 with acute or convalescent COVID-19.

As DNA, the CDR3 is TGTGCCAGTAGTAGCCAGGGCAACTATAATTCACCCCTCCACTTT. Translating it yields CASSSQGNYNSPLHF. The chain employs TRBV19 and TRBJ1-6, with D possibly being TRBD1 (5 bases). Germline loops: CDR1 LNHDA, CDR2 SQIVND (reference sequence). CDR3 length: 15 amino acids. V lost 4 bases to trimming and J lost 3 bases, with 10 bases between them. Full variable domain (missing parts from reference TRBV19 and TRBJ1-6): DGGITQSPKYLFRKEGQNVTLSCEQNLNHDAMYWYRQDPGQGLRLIYYSQIVNDFQKGDIAEGYSVSREKKESFPLTVTSAQKNPTAFYLCASSSQGNYNSPLHFGNGTRLTVT.